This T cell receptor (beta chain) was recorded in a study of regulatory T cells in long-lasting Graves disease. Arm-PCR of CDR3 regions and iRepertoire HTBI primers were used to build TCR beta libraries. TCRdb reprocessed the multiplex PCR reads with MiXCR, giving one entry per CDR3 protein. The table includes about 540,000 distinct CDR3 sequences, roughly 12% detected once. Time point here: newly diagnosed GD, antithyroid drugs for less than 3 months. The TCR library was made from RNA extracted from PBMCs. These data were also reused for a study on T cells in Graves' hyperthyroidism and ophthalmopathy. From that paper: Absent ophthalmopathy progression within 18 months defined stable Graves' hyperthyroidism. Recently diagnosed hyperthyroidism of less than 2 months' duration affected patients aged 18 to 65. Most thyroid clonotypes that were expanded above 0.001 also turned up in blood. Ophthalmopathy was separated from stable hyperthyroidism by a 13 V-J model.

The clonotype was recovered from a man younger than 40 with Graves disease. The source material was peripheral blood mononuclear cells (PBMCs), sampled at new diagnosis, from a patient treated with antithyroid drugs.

CDR3 sequence reads: CASSPRALSGANVLTF. The CDR3 coding sequence is TGTGCCAGTAGTCCCCGGGCCCTCTCTGGGGCCAACGTCCTGACTTTC. The rearrangement uses TRBV19 and TRBJ2-6; D uncertain. This CDR3 is built from 16 residues. Germline CDR1 reads LNHDA; CDR2 reads SQIVND (reference sequence). The V end lost 5 bases, the J end lost 0 bases, and 11 bases lay between the germline ends.